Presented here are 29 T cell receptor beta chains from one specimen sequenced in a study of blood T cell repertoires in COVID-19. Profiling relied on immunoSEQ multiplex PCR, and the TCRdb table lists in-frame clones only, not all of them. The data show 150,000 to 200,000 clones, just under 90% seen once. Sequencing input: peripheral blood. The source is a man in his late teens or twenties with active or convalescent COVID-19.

CDR3 loop: CASSTPGGSHEQYF. The CDR3 region has the DNA TGTGCCAGCAGTACCCCGGGCGGGAGCCACGAGCAGTACTTC. The chain carries TRBV28 and TRBJ2-7, with 7 bases fitting TRBD2. CDR1 MDHEN and CDR2 SYDVKM come from the germline V gene. This CDR3 has 14 residues. With V trimmed by 5 bases and J by 5 bases, 9 bases remained unmatched.

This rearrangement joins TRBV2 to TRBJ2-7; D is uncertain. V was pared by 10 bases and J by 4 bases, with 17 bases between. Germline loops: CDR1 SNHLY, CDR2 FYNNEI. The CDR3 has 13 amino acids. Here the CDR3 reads CANTEQNEYEQYF. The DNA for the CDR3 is TGTGCCAACACGGAACAGAACGAATACGAGCAGTACTTC.

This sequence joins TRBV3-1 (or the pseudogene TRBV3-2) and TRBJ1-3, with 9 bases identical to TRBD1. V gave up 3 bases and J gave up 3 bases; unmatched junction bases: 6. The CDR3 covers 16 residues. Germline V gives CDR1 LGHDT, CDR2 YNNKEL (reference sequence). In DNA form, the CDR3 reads TGTGCCAGCAGCCAGTCTACAGGGGGCAGTGGAAACACCATATATTTT. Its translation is CASSQSTGGSGNTIYF.

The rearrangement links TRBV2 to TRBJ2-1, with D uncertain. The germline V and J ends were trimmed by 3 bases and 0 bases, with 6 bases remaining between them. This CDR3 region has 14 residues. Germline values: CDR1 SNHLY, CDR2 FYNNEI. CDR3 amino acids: CASSDPFSYNEQFF. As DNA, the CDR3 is TGTGCCAGCAGTGATCCTTTCTCCTACAATGAGCAGTTCTTC.

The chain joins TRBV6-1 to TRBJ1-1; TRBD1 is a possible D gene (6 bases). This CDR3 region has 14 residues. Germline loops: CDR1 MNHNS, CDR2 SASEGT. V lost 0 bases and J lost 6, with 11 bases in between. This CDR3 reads CASSEALRGPEAFF. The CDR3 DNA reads TGTGCCAGCAGTGAAGCGCTCAGGGGCCCTGAAGCTTTCTTT.

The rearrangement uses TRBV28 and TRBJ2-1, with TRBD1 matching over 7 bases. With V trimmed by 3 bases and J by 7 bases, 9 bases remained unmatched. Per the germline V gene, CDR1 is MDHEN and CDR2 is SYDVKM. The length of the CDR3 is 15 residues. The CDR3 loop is CASSFDRESENEQFF. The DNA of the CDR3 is TGTGCCAGCAGTTTCGACAGGGAATCGGAAAATGAGCAGTTCTTC. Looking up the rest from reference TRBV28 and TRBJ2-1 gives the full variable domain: DVKVTQSSRYLVKRTGEKVFLECVQDMDHENMFWYRQDPGLGLRLIYFSYDVKMKEKGDIPEGYSVSREKKERFSLILESASTNQTSMYLCASSFDRESENEQFFGPGTRLTVL.

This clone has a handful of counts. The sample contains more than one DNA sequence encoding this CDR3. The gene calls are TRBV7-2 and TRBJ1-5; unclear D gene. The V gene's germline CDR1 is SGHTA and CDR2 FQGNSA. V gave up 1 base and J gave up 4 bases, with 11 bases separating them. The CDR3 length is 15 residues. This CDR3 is CASSLGGRENQPQHF. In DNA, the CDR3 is TGTGCCAGCAGCTTAGGAGGTAGAGAGAATCAGCCCCAGCATTTT.

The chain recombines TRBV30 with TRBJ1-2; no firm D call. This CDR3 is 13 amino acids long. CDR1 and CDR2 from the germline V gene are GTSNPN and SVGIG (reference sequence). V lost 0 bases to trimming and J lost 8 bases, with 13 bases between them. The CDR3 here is CAWSVNDGGGYTF. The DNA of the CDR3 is TGTGCCTGGAGTGTAAATGATGGAGGGGGCTACACCTTC.

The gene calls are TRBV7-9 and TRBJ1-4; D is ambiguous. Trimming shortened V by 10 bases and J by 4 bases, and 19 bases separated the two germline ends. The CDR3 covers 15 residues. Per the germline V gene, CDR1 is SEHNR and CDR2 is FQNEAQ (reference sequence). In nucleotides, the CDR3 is TGTGCCACCCTACCCTTCTCCGGGGATAATGAAAAACTGTTTTTT. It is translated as CATLPFSGDNEKLFF.

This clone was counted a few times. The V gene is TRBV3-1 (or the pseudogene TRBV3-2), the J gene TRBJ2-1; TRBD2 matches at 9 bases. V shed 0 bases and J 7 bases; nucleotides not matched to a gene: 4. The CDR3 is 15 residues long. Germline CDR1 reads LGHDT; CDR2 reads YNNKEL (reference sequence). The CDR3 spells CASSQDSGSWNEQFF. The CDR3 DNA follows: TGTGCCAGCAGCCAAGATAGCGGGAGTTGGAATGAGCAGTTCTTC.

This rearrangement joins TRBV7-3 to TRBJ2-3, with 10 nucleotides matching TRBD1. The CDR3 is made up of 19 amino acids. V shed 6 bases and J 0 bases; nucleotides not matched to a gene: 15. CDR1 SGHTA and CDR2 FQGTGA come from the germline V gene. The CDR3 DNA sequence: TGTGCCAGCAGGCCCCCCGGGACAGGGGCCCCCCTTAGCACAGATACGCAGTATTTT. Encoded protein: CASRPPGTGAPLSTDTQYF.

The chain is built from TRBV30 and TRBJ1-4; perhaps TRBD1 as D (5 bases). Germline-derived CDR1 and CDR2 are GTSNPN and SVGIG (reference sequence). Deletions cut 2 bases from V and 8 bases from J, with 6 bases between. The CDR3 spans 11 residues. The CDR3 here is CAWSRQEKLFF. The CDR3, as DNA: TGTGCCTGGAGTCGACAGGAAAAACTGTTTTTT.

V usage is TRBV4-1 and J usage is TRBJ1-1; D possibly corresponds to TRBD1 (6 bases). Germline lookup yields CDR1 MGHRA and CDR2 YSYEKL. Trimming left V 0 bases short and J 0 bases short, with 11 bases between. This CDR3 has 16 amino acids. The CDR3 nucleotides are TGCGCCAGCAGCCAAGATTTGGCAGGGGTGAACACTGAAGCTTTCTTT. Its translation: CASSQDLAGVNTEAFF.

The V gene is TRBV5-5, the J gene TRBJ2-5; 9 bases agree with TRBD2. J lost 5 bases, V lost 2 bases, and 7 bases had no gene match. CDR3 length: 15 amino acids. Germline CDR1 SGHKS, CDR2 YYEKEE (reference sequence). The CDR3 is CASSFRGRESETQYF. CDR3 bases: TGTGCCAGCAGCTTTCGCGGGAGGGAGTCGGAGACCCAGTACTTC.

DNA of the CDR3: TGTGCCAGTAGTAAGGGGAACTATGGCTACACCTTC. Protein product: CASSKGNYGYTF. This rearrangement joins TRBV19 to TRBJ1-2; tentatively, D is TRBD1 (5 bases). This CDR3 is 12 amino acids long. V gave up 4 bases and J gave up 2 bases, with 5 bases separating them. CDR1 LNHDA and CDR2 SQIVND come from the germline V gene (reference sequence).

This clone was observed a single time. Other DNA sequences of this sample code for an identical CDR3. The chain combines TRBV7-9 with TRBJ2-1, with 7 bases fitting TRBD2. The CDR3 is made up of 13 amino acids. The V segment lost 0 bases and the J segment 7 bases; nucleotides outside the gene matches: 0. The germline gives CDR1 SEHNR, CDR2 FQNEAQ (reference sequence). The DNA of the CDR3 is TGTGCCAGCAGCTTAGCGGGGGGGAATGAGCAGTTCTTC. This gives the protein CASSLAGGNEQFF.

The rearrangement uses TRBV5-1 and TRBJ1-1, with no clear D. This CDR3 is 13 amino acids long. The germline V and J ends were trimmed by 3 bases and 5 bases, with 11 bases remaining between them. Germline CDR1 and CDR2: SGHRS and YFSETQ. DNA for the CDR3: TGCGCCAGCAGCTCCGACATGTGGACTGAAGCTTTCTTT. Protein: CASSSDMWTEAFF.

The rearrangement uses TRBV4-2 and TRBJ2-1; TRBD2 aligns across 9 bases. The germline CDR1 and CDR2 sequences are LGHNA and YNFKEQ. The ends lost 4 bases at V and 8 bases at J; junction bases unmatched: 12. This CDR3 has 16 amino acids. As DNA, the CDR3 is TGTGCCAGCAGCCCGTTAGGAAGCGGGAGGTACCATGAGCAGTTCTTC. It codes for CASSPLGSGRYHEQFF.

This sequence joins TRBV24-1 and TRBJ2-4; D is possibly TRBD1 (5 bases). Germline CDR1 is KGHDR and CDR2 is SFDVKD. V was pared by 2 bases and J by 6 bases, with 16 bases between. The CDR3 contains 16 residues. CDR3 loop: CATSDSRAEDVNIQYF. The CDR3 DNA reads TGTGCCACCAGTGATTCCAGGGCCGAGGACGTAAACATTCAGTACTTC.

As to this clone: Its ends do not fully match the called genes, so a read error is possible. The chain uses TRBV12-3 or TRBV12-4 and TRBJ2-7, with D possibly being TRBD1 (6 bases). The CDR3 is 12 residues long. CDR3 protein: CASSLAGTTPSF. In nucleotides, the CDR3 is TGTGCCAGCAGTTTAGCCGGGACAACTCCTTCCTTC.

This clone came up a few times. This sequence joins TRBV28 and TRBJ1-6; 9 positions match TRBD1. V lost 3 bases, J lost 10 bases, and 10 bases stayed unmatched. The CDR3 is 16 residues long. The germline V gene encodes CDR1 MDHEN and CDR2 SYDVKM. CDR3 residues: CASSLVTGTGQSPLHF. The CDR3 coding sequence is TGTGCCAGCAGTTTGGTAACCGGGACAGGGCAATCACCCCTCCACTTT.

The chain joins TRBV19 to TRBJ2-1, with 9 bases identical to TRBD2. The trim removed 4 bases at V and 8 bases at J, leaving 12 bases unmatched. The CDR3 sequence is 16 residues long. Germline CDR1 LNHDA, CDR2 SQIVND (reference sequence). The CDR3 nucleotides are TGTGCCAGTAGTAAAACAGCGGGGGGCTTAGTCGATGAGCAGTTCTTC. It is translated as CASSKTAGGLVDEQFF.

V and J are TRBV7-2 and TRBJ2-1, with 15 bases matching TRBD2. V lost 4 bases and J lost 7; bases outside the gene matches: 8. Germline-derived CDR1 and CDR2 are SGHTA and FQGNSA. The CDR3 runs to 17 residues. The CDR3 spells CASSSSGTSGGRNEQFF. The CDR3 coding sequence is TGTGCCAGCAGCTCCTCCGGGACTAGCGGGGGGAGGAATGAGCAGTTCTTC.

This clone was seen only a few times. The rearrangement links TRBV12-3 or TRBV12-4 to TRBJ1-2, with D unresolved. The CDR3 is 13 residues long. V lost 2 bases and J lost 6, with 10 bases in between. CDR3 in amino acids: CASSLRGSHGYTF. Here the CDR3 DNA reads TGTGCCAGCAGTTTACGGGGATCTCATGGCTACACCTTC.

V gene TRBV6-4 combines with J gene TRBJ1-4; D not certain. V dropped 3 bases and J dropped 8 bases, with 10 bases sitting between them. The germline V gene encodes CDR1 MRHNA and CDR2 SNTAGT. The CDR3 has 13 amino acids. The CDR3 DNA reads TGTGCCAGCAGTGAACCCAGGTGCGAAAAACTGTTTTTT. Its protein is CASSEPRCEKLFF.

The CDR3 sequence: CASSYQAPGTAAFF. CDR3 nucleotide sequence: TGTGCCAGCAGTTACCAAGCCCCGGGTACCGCAGCTTTCTTT. The rearrangement joins TRBV6-5 to TRBJ1-1; no clear D gene. The CDR3 contains 14 residues. Germline loops: CDR1 MNHEY, CDR2 SVGAGI. Trimming took off 2 bases at V and 10 bases at J, with 17 bases between the two ends.

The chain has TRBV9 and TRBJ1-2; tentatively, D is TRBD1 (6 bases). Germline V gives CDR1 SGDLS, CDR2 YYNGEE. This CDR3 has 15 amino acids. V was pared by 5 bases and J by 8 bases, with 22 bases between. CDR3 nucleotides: TGTGCCAGCAGTGAAACAGGGAACTCCTTTGAGGGCTACACCTTC. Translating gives CASSETGNSFEGYTF.

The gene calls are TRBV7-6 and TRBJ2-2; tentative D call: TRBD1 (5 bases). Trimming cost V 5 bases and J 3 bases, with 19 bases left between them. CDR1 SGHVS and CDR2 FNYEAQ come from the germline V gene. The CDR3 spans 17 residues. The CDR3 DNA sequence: TGTGCCAGCAGCGAAAGACGGCAGGGTAGGCACACCGGGGAGCTGTTTTTT. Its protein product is CASSERRQGRHTGELFF.

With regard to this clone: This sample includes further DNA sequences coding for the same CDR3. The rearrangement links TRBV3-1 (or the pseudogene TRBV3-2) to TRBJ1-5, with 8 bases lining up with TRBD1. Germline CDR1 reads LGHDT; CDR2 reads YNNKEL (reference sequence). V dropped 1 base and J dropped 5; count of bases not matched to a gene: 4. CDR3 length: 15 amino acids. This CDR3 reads CASSQATGGYQPQHF. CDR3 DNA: TGTGCCAGCAGCCAAGCAACAGGGGGGTATCAGCCCCAGCATTTT.